What follows are 25 T cell receptor beta chains derived from one specimen sequenced in a study of memory CD4+ T cells and cytomegalovirus serostatus. Only in-frame clones appear in the TCRdb table, and some are missing; sequencing was by immunoSEQ multiplex PCR. Of about 50,000 clones listed, around 82% are singletons. Single viable CD3+CD4+CD8-CD45RO+ cells were sorted as the memory CD4+ T cells. Material for sequencing was memory CD4+ T cells from blood. All receptors come from an adult in good health and CMV-seronegative.

The chain joins TRBV27 to TRBJ1-4, with D possibly TRBD1 on 5 matching bases. Germline-derived CDR1 and CDR2 are MNHEY and SMNVEV (reference sequence). The CDR3 runs 13 residues. V lost 5 bases and J 16 bases, leaving 20 bases between the germline ends. The CDR3 here is CASSPLPSTEEFF. CDR3 coding DNA: TGTGCCAGCAGTCCCCTCCCTTCGACAGAGGAGTTTTTT.

The chain carries TRBV25-1 and TRBJ2-5; 7 bases line up with TRBD2. V was pared by 2 bases and J by 11 bases, with 8 bases of the junction left unmatched. Per the germline V gene, CDR1 is MGHDK and CDR2 is SYGVNS. The CDR3 is 13 residues long. CDR3 nucleotides: TGTGCCAGCAGTGAAAGAATGGGGCGGGAGCAGTACTTC. This translates into CASSERMGREQYF.

This clone came up once. The gene calls are TRBV7-9 and TRBJ2-5; a weak D match, TRBD2 (5 bases). V lost 4 bases to trimming and J lost 5 bases, with 14 bases between them. Germline V gene sequence: CDR1 SEHNR, CDR2 FQNEAQ (reference sequence). There are 14 residues in the CDR3. The CDR3 DNA follows: TGTGCCAGCAGCTCCCTCGGGGTAGCGGAGACCCAGTACTTC. Encoded protein: CASSSLGVAETQYF.

The chain links TRBV19 to TRBJ1-5; D not certain. Trimming removed 4 bases from V and 3 bases from J, with 7 bases in between. Germline values: CDR1 LNHDA, CDR2 SQIVND (reference sequence). The CDR3 consists of 13 residues. The CDR3 coding sequence is TGTGCCAGTAGTAACCAGCTCAATCAGCCCCAGCATTTT. Amino acids: CASSNQLNQPQHF.

This clone has just a few counts. The chain joins TRBV6-1 to TRBJ2-5; TRBD1 is a possible D gene (7 bases). The CDR3 totals 14 residues. With 8 bases removed from V and 5 bases from J, the gap between germline ends came to 18 bases. Germline V gene sequence: CDR1 MNHNS, CDR2 SASEGT. The CDR3 nucleotides read TGTGCCAGCGGGTGGCAGGGGGGTTCTGAGACCCAGTACTTC. Translated: CASGWQGGSETQYF.

A remark on this clone: Other DNA sequences in this sample translate to the same CDR3. The chain combines TRBV6-1 with TRBJ2-7; 8 bases fit TRBD1. Germline V gene data show CDR1 as MNHNS and CDR2 as SASEGT. After removal of 5 bases from V and 4 bases from J, the junction contained 7 bases not matched to a gene. CDR3 size: 14 residues. The CDR3 protein is CASSPDRVSYEQYF. The CDR3 region has the DNA TGTGCCAGCAGTCCGGACAGGGTATCATACGAGCAGTACTTC.

In the case of this clone: Other DNA sequences in this specimen translate into the identical CDR3. The CDR3 coding sequence is TGTGCCAGCACCCTTGACCGGGACGGCAATCAGCCCCAGCATTTT. This translates into CASTLDRDGNQPQHF. The chain uses TRBV6-6 and TRBJ1-5; D possibly corresponds to TRBD1 (5 bases). This CDR3 spans 15 amino acids. Germline assignment: CDR1 MNHNY and CDR2 SVGAGI (reference sequence). Trimming shortened V by 7 bases and J by 2 bases, and 15 bases separated the two germline ends.

V usage is TRBV6-5 and J usage is TRBJ2-3; either TRBD1 or TRBD2 may supply D (5 bases each). Deletions cut 7 bases from V and 3 bases from J, with 17 bases between. The CDR3 runs 15 residues. Germline CDR1 reads MNHEY; CDR2 reads SVGAGI. The CDR3 is CASKPRGALTDTQYF. CDR3 nucleotide sequence: TGTGCCAGCAAACCCCGAGGGGCATTAACAGATACGCAGTATTTT.

The chain combines TRBV2 with TRBJ2-3; the D gene is possibly TRBD1 (6 bases). Germline V gene data show CDR1 as SNHLY and CDR2 as FYNNEI. The CDR3 contains 15 residues. Deletions cut 2 bases from V and 0 bases from J, with 9 bases between. For the CDR3, the DNA is TGTGCCAGCAGTGAATCAGGGGTGAGCACAGATACGCAGTATTTT. Protein sequence: CASSESGVSTDTQYF.

The gene calls are TRBV5-6 and TRBJ1-1, with 8 bases that match TRBD1. Germline values: CDR1 SGHDT, CDR2 YYEEEE. The CDR3 totals 16 residues. V was pared by 2 bases and J by 2 bases, with 8 bases of the junction left unmatched. CDR3 residues: CASSLKDRVTNTEAFF. CDR3 sequence (DNA): TGTGCCAGCAGCTTAAAGGACAGGGTGACTAACACTGAAGCTTTCTTT.

V is TRBV2 and J is TRBJ1-4; D is uncertain. CDR1 and CDR2 (germline): SNHLY, FYNNEI. CDR3 length: 13 amino acids. Deletions cut 5 bases from V and 2 bases from J, with 6 bases between. For the CDR3, the DNA is TGTGCCAGCAGTAGGAGGACTAATGAAAAACTGTTTTTT. It encodes CASSRRTNEKLFF. The entire variable domain, with the rest obtained from reference TRBV2 and TRBJ1-4, is as follows: EPEVTQTPSHQVTQMGQEVILRCVPISNHLYFYWYRQILGQKVEFLVSFYNNEISEKSEIFDDQFSVERPDGSNFTLKIRSTKLEDSAMYFCASSRRTNEKLFFGSGTQLSVL.

This clone was counted only a few times. The rearrangement uses TRBV30 and TRBJ2-2, with TRBD1 matching 8 bases. The V segment lost 8 bases and the J segment 2 bases; nucleotides outside the gene matches: 7. The CDR3 is made up of 14 amino acids. Germline CDR1 GTSNPN, CDR2 SVGIG (reference sequence). The CDR3 protein is CALTGTGNTGELFF. The DNA for the CDR3 is TGTGCCCTCACCGGGACAGGAAACACCGGGGAGCTGTTTTTT.

This sequence joins TRBV5-1 and TRBJ2-1, with 11 bases fitting TRBD2. The germline V gene has CDR1 SGHRS and CDR2 YFSETQ. J gave up 4 bases and V 4 bases, and 7 bases lay outside the gene matches. This CDR3 region has 16 residues. The CDR3 DNA is TGCGCCAGCAGCGTATTAGGGACTAGCGGTTACAATGAGCAGTTCTTC. It translates to CASSVLGTSGYNEQFF.

The chain combines TRBV9 with TRBJ2-3; TRBD2 might be the D (6 bases). This CDR3 contains 15 residues. Trimming cost V 1 base and J 2 bases, with 11 bases left between them. Germline lookup yields CDR1 SGDLS and CDR2 YYNGEE. The CDR3 protein is CASSVLGTSTDTQYF. DNA of the CDR3: TGTGCCAGCAGCGTATTAGGGACTTCCACAGATACGCAGTATTTT.

In regard to this clone: The germline gene is not matched at one end of the junction; a read error may be the cause. The chain combines TRBV6-6 with TRBJ2-7; 9 bases are shared with TRBD1. Germline CDR1 reads MNHNY; CDR2 reads SVGAGI (reference sequence). The CDR3 has 14 residues. In DNA, the CDR3 is TGTGCCAGCAGGCCACAGGGGGCTACTTACGAGCAGTGCTTC. Translated: CASRPQGATYEQCF.

This clone was seen a handful of times. The V call is TRBV2, the J call TRBJ1-2; 7 bases fit TRBD1. CDR3 length: 14 residues. V shed 3 bases, J shed 4 bases, and the junction held 5 bases outside the gene matches. The germline V gene encodes CDR1 SNHLY and CDR2 FYNNEI. CDR3 nucleotide sequence: TGTGCCAGCAGTGATCGGGGACAGACCTATGGCTACACCTTC. Protein product: CASSDRGQTYGYTF.

The genes are TRBV19 and TRBJ2-3; TRBD2 matches at 10 bases. V gave up 3 bases and J gave up 5 bases; unmatched junction bases: 5. The germline CDR1 and CDR2 sequences are LNHDA and SQIVND (reference sequence). The CDR3 runs 15 residues. CDR3 coding DNA: TGTGCCAGTAGTATGTCCCTAGCGGGAGTAGATACGCAGTATTTT. Its translation is CASSMSLAGVDTQYF.

The chain uses TRBV9 and TRBJ2-1, with 9 bases lining up with TRBD2. This CDR3 has 15 residues. The V gene's germline CDR1 is SGDLS and CDR2 YYNGEE. J gave up 3 bases and V 3 bases, and 4 bases lay outside the gene matches. The CDR3 region has the DNA TGTGCCAGCAGCGCGGGTAGCGGGGGCTACAATGAGCAGTTCTTC. As protein: CASSAGSGGYNEQFF.

The chain has TRBV7-9 and TRBJ2-3; D uncertain. V was cut by 3 bases and J by 2 bases, with 15 bases left in between. Looked up from germline, CDR1 is SEHNR and CDR2 is FQNEAQ (reference sequence). The CDR3 is 16 amino acids. CDR3 coding DNA: TGTGCCAGCAGCTTTTTAAGGGCAGCTCACACAGATACGCAGTATTTT. This sequence encodes CASSFLRAAHTDTQYF.

This clone was seen only once. The chain recombines TRBV2 with TRBJ2-5; D gene ambiguous. V was shortened by 6 bases and J by 3 bases, with 8 bases between the two germline ends. Germline values: CDR1 SNHLY, CDR2 FYNNEI. The CDR3 sequence is 12 residues long. CDR3 DNA: TGTGCCAGCAGCGAGGCGGAAGAGACCCAGTACTTC. Protein: CASSEAEETQYF. The whole variable domain, remainder taken from reference TRBV2 and TRBJ2-5, is EPEVTQTPSHQVTQMGQEVILRCVPISNHLYFYWYRQILGQKVEFLVSFYNNEISEKSEIFDDQFSVERPDGSNFTLKIRSTKLEDSAMYFCASSEAEETQYFGPGTRLLVL.

The chain uses TRBV10-3 and TRBJ1-1; D is ambiguous. Germline loops: CDR1 ENHRY, CDR2 SYGVKD. The ends were cut back, 4 bases at V and 1 base at J, with 16 bases in the middle. This CDR3 spans 16 amino acids. CDR3 DNA: TGTGCCATCAGTGTTCAACTAGTTTTATCGAACACTGAAGCTTTCTTT. Amino acid sequence: CAISVQLVLSNTEAFF.

The rearrangement links TRBV30 to TRBJ2-3, with unresolved D. The CDR3 is 12 residues long. The V gene lost 0 bases and the J gene lost 4 bases, with 5 bases spanning the gap. Germline V lookup: CDR1 GTSNPN, CDR2 SVGIG (reference sequence). CDR3 bases: TGTGCCTGGAGTGTTCATCCAGATACGCAGTATTTT. It translates to CAWSVHPDTQYF.

The rearrangement joins TRBV27 to TRBJ2-5, with TRBD2 as a possible D gene (5 bases). V was cut by 6 bases and J by 5 bases, with 13 bases left in between. CDR3 size: 13 residues. Per germline, CDR1 MNHEY and CDR2 SMNVEV (reference sequence). The CDR3 sequence is CASRRAVWETQYF. The CDR3 DNA reads as TGTGCCAGCAGGAGGGCGGTATGGGAGACCCAGTACTTC.

V is TRBV19 and J is TRBJ2-5, with no clear D. Germline CDR1 is LNHDA and CDR2 is SQIVND (reference sequence). Deletions cut 4 bases from V and 0 bases from J, with 6 bases between. There are 13 residues in the CDR3. CDR3 sequence reads: CASSRAYQETQYF. CDR3 nucleotides: TGTGCCAGTAGTAGAGCCTACCAAGAGACCCAGTACTTC.

The chain couples TRBV6-1 to TRBJ1-1; D is undetermined. Between the trimmed V and J ends, which lost 6 bases and 8 bases, there was a span of 16 bases. Germline lookup yields CDR1 MNHNS and CDR2 SASEGT. This CDR3 has 13 amino acids. CDR3 amino acids: CASRTRGGEEAFF. In DNA form, the CDR3 reads TGTGCCAGCAGGACCCGGGGAGGAGAAGAAGCTTTCTTT.